This TCR beta chain was retrieved from a study of neurological immune-mediated disorders. Sorted libraries came from around 990,000 CD4+ or CD8+ T cells. Germline V CDR1 and CDR2: DFQATT, SNEGSKA (reference sequence). CDR3 length: 16 amino acids. About this clonotype: At one end, the junction sequence differs from germline, possibly due to a read error.

cDNA was made by 5'RACE with 10-nucleotide random UMIs. A single run covered 15-18 subjects with over 200 million TCR-beta sequences. TCRdb independently ran MiXCR on the 5' RACE reads; one entry per CDR3 protein. The sample includes roughly 31,000 distinct CDR3 sequences, under 30% of them seen just once. The chain links TRBV20-1 to TRBJ1-5, with 7 positions matching TRBD1. The TCR was taken from a man aged 50 to 60 with HTLV-1-associated myelopathy (HAM/TSP). The sample comprised CD4+ T cells from blood. For the CDR3, the DNA is TGCAGTGCTAGAAGTCCAGGGGGTAGGCGCAATCAGTCCCAGCATTTT. It encodes CSARSPGGRRNQSQHF.